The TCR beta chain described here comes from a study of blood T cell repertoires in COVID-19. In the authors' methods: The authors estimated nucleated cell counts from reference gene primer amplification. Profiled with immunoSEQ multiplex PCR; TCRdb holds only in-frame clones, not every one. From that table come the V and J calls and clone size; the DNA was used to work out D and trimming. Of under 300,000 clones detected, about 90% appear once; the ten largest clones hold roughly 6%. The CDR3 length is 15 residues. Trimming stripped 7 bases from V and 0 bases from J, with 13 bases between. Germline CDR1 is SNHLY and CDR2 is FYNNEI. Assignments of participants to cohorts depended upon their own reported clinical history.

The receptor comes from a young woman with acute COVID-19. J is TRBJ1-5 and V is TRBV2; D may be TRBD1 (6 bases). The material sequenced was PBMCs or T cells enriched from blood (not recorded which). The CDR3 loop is CASNQGGYSNQPQHF. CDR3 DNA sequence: TGTGCCAGCAACCAAGGGGGTTATAGCAATCAGCCCCAGCATTTT.